This T cell receptor beta chain was sequenced for a study of T-cell reconstitution after alpha-beta-depleted transplantation in children. Study results and caveats: Surviving thymic progenitors and recipient T cells were the source of high TCRbeta diversity at day 60 in some patients. Most T-cell counts and diversity one year after the transplant came from T cells that were newly produced. The study reportedly traced alpha-beta T cells about two months after transplant to several hundred expanded graft clones.

This clonotype was recorded once. What it binds is unknown. V gave up 0 bases and J gave up 5 bases; unmatched junction bases: 3. Germline CDR1 and CDR2: MNHEY and SVGEGT. The CDR3 extends over 16 amino acids. The TCRbeta library incorporated unique molecular identifiers. TCRdb re-called the PCR reads through MiXCR, storing one row per CDR3 protein. The profile shows some 130,000 distinct CDR3 sequences, about a tenth of them singletons. The sample was PBMCs, mostly from graft donor cells, taken 180 days after TCRalphabeta/CD19-depleted stem cell transplant. The TCR sequence derives from a girl under three years old who had a stem cell transplant for combined immunodeficiency, so the T cells may come from the graft donor. The chain couples TRBV6-2 or TRBV6-3 to TRBJ2-1; TRBD2 agrees at 11 bases. The CDR3 loop is CASSYSSGRVNNEQFF. CDR3 coding DNA: TGTGCCAGCAGTTACTCTAGCGGGAGGGTCAACAATGAGCAGTTCTTC.